These 26 T cell receptor beta chains share one sample of origin, sequenced in a study of T cell repertoires in cytomegalovirus infection. The antigens for these receptors are not known. Using its own MiXCR run on the reads, TCRdb lists one record per CDR3 protein. The table includes 700,000 to 950,000 distinct CDR3 sequences, 30% to 35% detected once. Source: cultured CD8+ T cells from PBMCs, taken from culture after CMV antigen stimulation. These TCRs come from a human donor in good health (CMV status not recorded). Some clones in this sample may be carry-over from other donors' samples.

This clonotype showed up many times. The chain is built from TRBV7-8 and TRBJ2-4; D perhaps matches TRBD1 (5 bases). Germline V gene lookup returns CDR1 SGHVS and CDR2 FQNEAQ. Trimming pared 2 bases from V and 0 bases from J, leaving 17 bases between. The CDR3 is 18 amino acids. CDR3 residues: CASSLWAGLSLAKNIQYF. The CDR3 nucleotides are TGTGCCAGCAGCTTATGGGCAGGGCTTAGTCTAGCCAAAAACATTCAGTACTTC.

This clonotype was seen a handful of times. The chain couples TRBV12-3 or TRBV12-4 to TRBJ2-2; D is tentatively TRBD1 or TRBD2 (6 bases each). The CDR3 has 19 amino acids. V was shortened by 2 bases and J by 4 bases, with 23 bases between the two germline ends. This CDR3 is CASSLWDMRGERGTGELFF. CDR3 DNA sequence: TGTGCCAGCAGTTTATGGGACATGCGGGGCGAGAGAGGCACCGGGGAGCTGTTTTTT.

J is TRBJ1-6 and V is TRBV7-4, with no clear D. CDR1 and CDR2 (germline): SGHVT, SQSDAQ. V gave up 4 bases and J gave up 0 bases, with 13 bases separating them. CDR3 length: 17 amino acids. CDR3 DNA sequence: TGTGCCAGCAGCTCAGTGGACCGCAGCTCCTATAATTCACCCCTCCACTTT. Protein: CASSSVDRSSYNSPLHF.

This clonotype was observed many times. The CDR3 spells CASSLDVRNYGYTF. The CDR3 DNA reads as TGTGCCAGCAGCTTAGATGTCCGGAACTATGGCTACACCTTC. The chain links TRBV7-2 to TRBJ1-2, with D hard to call. V gave up 1 base and J gave up 2 bases, with 8 bases separating them. CDR3 length: 14 amino acids. Germline CDR1 is SGHTA and CDR2 is FQGNSA.

This clonotype has ten or more counts. This chain joins TRBV15 and TRBJ1-1; no clear D. The length of the CDR3 is 15 residues. In germline, CDR1 is LNHNV, CDR2 YYDKDF (reference sequence). Trimming left V 0 bases short and J 6 bases short, with 14 bases between. The CDR3 loop reads CATSRDIHGLAEAFF. The CDR3 DNA reads as TGTGCCACCAGCAGAGACATCCACGGCTTGGCTGAAGCTTTCTTT.

This clonotype appeared a few times. The chain recombines TRBV6-1 with TRBJ2-7, with 7 bases that match TRBD1. Germline-derived CDR1 and CDR2 are MNHNS and SASEGT. The CDR3 runs to 13 residues. The V gene end was trimmed by 5 bases and the J gene end by 2 bases; junction bases not matched to a gene: 3. In DNA, the CDR3 is TGTGCCAGCAGTTGGGACAGAGCCTACGAGCAGTACGTC. Protein sequence: CASSWDRAYEQYV.

The rearrangement uses TRBV28 and TRBJ1-2, with 8 bases that match TRBD1. CDR1 is MDHEN and CDR2 is SYDVKM in the germline V gene. The CDR3 totals 13 residues. V was clipped by 7 bases and J by 7 bases; unmatched bases: 8. CDR3 sequence reads: CASTDRGVVGYTF. For the CDR3, the DNA is TGTGCCAGCACCGACAGGGGAGTAGTTGGCTACACCTTC.

Ten or more counts support this clonotype. The rearrangement uses TRBV7-6 and TRBJ2-1; D call uncertain. From germline, CDR1 is SGHVS and CDR2 FNYEAQ. Trimming took 2 bases from V and 8 from J, leaving 10 bases between them. The length of the CDR3 is 13 residues. DNA for the CDR3: TGTGCCAGCAGCTTATATCGGGTCGATGAGCAGTTCTTC. It codes for CASSLYRVDEQFF.

The gene calls are TRBV12-3 or TRBV12-4 and TRBJ2-2, with TRBD1 matching over 10 bases. The CDR3 loop spans 16 amino acids. V lost 3 bases to trimming and J lost 2 bases; unmatched junction nucleotides: 3. CDR3 in amino acids: CASSFWTGGNTGELFF. In DNA form, the CDR3 reads TGTGCCAGCAGTTTTTGGACAGGGGGTAACACCGGGGAGCTGTTTTTT.

Remarks on this clonotype: Just one base apart from a much larger clone, this may be a read error. This sequence joins TRBV7-8 and TRBJ2-5; D is perhaps TRBD1 (5 bases). This CDR3 region has 17 residues. CDR1 is SGHVS and CDR2 is FQNEAQ in the germline V gene. CDR3 sequence (DNA): TGTGCCAGCAGCACCTTAGGGGCCAAGGGCCACCAAGAGGCCCAGTACTTC. It translates to CASSTLGAKGHQEAQYF.

This clonotype was counted ten times or more. The rearrangement joins TRBV7-2 to TRBJ2-2; the D gene is possibly TRBD1 (6 bases). The CDR3 contains 17 residues. CDR1 and CDR2 from the germline V gene are SGHTA and FQGNSA. The ends were cut back, 4 bases at V and 5 bases at J, with 20 bases in the middle. CDR3 coding DNA: TGTGCCAGCAGCTACTACACAGGGAGATCATTAACCGGGGAGCTGTTTTTT. Translation gives CASSYYTGRSLTGELFF.

This chain connects TRBV9 to TRBJ2-3, with D maybe TRBD2 (7 bases). Germline assignment: CDR1 SGDLS and CDR2 YYNGEE. Trimming pared 2 bases from V and 6 bases from J, leaving 19 bases between. The length of the CDR3 is 16 residues. CDR3 region: CASSVEGRGLRDTQYF. In DNA, the CDR3 is TGTGCCAGCAGCGTCGAGGGGCGGGGGCTAAGGGATACGCAGTATTTT.

The sample holds a few counts of this clonotype. This chain joins TRBV12-5 and TRBJ1-2, with D unresolved. Trimming removed 1 base from V and 5 bases from J, with 5 bases in between. Germline V gene lookup returns CDR1 LGHNT and CDR2 FRNRAP. The CDR3 consists of 12 residues. The CDR3 coding sequence is TGTGCTAGTGGTTTGGCTGGGTATGGCTACACCTTC. Protein product: CASGLAGYGYTF.

The chain links TRBV27 to TRBJ2-7; 7 bases agree with TRBD1. This CDR3 spans 12 amino acids. The germline CDR1 and CDR2 sequences are MNHEY and SMNVEV (reference sequence). V trimming: 5 bases; J trimming: 6 bases; junction bases outside the gene matches: 4. This chain's CDR3 is CASSRQGAEQYF. The CDR3 DNA is TGTGCCAGCAGTCGACAGGGTGCCGAGCAGTACTTC.

The chain combines TRBV28 with TRBJ2-3; D uncertain. V was shortened by 5 bases and J by 2 bases, with 11 bases between the two germline ends. CDR3 length: 14 amino acids. The germline CDR1 and CDR2 sequences are MDHEN and SYDVKM. The CDR3 DNA reads TGTGCCAGCAGTCCCGGCCTCCACACAGATACGCAGTATTTT. This encodes CASSPGLHTDTQYF.

The rearrangement joins TRBV19 to TRBJ1-1; D ambiguous. Germline assignment: CDR1 LNHDA and CDR2 SQIVND (reference sequence). Trimming pared 5 bases from V and 2 bases from J, leaving 21 bases between. There are 17 residues in the CDR3. The DNA for the CDR3 is TGTGCCAGTAGTCCCCAGTGGGTGTTGGAGGTAAACACTGAAGCTTTCTTT. Translated: CASSPQWVLEVNTEAFF.

The rearrangement uses TRBV7-8 and TRBJ2-7; perhaps TRBD2 as D (7 bases). The CDR3 covers 15 residues. Germline V gene data show CDR1 as SGHVS and CDR2 as FQNEAQ. With 1 base removed from V and 2 bases from J, the gap between germline ends came to 12 bases. The CDR3 DNA reads as TGTGCCAGCAGCTTAGGGCGGGGGCATACCTACGAGCAGTACGTC. This sequence encodes CASSLGRGHTYEQYV.

This clonotype is judged medium-sized. This chain links TRBV7-2 with TRBJ1-5; a possible D gene is TRBD1 (5 bases). CDR3 length: 15 amino acids. Trimming cost V 6 bases and J 7 bases, with 19 bases left between them. Germline V lookup: CDR1 SGHTA, CDR2 FQGNSA. The CDR3 protein is CASSLLGTGEQPQHF. In DNA form, the CDR3 reads TGTGCCAGCAGTCTTTTGGGTACAGGTGAGCAGCCCCAGCATTTT.

This clonotype was seen ten or more times. The chain links TRBV7-2 to TRBJ2-2; D gene unclear. The CDR3 extends over 14 amino acids. The V gene lost 7 bases and the J gene lost 3 bases, with 12 bases spanning the gap. Germline-derived CDR1 and CDR2 are SGHTA and FQGNSA. The CDR3 reads CASTPVPYTGELFF. CDR3 coding DNA: TGTGCCAGCACCCCGGTACCTTACACCGGGGAGCTGTTTTTT. Looking up the rest from reference TRBV7-2 and TRBJ2-2 gives the full variable domain: GAGVSQSPSNKVTEKGKDVELRCDPISGHTALYWYRQSLGQGLEFLIYFQGNSAPDKSGLPSDRFSAERTGGSVSTLTIQRTQQEDSAVYLCASTPVPYTGELFFGEGSRLTVL.

This clonotype was observed a few times. The rearrangement links TRBV7-3 to TRBJ2-2; the D gene is possibly TRBD1 (5 bases). Germline V gene data show CDR1 as SGHTA and CDR2 as FQGTGA. The CDR3 spans 17 residues. V was pared by 3 bases and J by 1 base, with 15 bases between. The CDR3 region is CASSFAPPTENTGELFF. DNA of the CDR3: TGTGCCAGCAGCTTCGCCCCCCCGACAGAGAACACCGGGGAGCTGTTTTTT.

The chain carries TRBV6-1 and TRBJ2-1; D remains unclear. V was cut by 4 bases and J by 2 bases, with 9 bases left in between. This CDR3 has 14 amino acids. Per the germline V gene, CDR1 is MNHNS and CDR2 is SASEGT. CDR3 nucleotide sequence: TGTGCCAGCAGTGTCGGAGATACCTACAATGAGCAGTTCTTC. Translation gives CASSVGDTYNEQFF.

This clonotype was seen a few times. As DNA, the CDR3 is TGTGCCAGCAGTTTAGAGGGGGGCCTGAGTACCGGGGAGCTGTTTTTT. Encoded protein: CASSLEGGLSTGELFF. This sequence joins TRBV28 and TRBJ2-2, with D tentatively TRBD1 or TRBD2 (6 bases each). V lost 2 bases, J lost 5 bases, and 15 bases lay in between. From germline, CDR1 is MDHEN and CDR2 SYDVKM. This CDR3 region has 16 residues.

This clonotype has only a few counts. The V and J genes are TRBV19 and TRBJ2-2; unclear D gene. Germline loops: CDR1 LNHDA, CDR2 SQIVND (reference sequence). CDR3 size: 13 residues. V lost 6 bases, J lost 6 bases, and 11 bases lay in between. CDR3 sequence: CASRVPTAGELFF. The CDR3 bases are TGTGCCAGTAGGGTTCCAACCGCCGGGGAGCTGTTTTTT.

The genes are TRBV12-3 or TRBV12-4 and TRBJ1-2; TRBD1 might be the D (5 bases). The CDR3 spans 12 residues. Trimming took 3 bases from V and 7 from J, leaving 9 bases between them. CDR3 DNA: TGTGCCAGCAGTTTCCCCAGGGTTGGCTACACCTTC. Encoded protein: CASSFPRVGYTF.

This clonotype appeared once. The chain has TRBV5-6 and TRBJ2-3, with a possible D match to TRBD2 (6 bases). The CDR3 sequence is 15 residues long. CDR1 is SGHDT, CDR2 YYEEEE, per germline. Trimming removed 4 bases at V and 1 base at J, with 13 bases between. CDR3 nucleotides: TGTGCCAGCAGCAAGGTAGCGGTCCGCACAGATACGCAGTATTTT. It specifies CASSKVAVRTDTQYF.

This chain connects TRBV6-5 to TRBJ2-1, with a possible D match to TRBD2 (5 bases). Deletions cut 2 bases from V and 7 bases from J, with 9 bases between. CDR3 size: 13 residues. Germline V gives CDR1 MNHEY, CDR2 SVGAGI. The CDR3 loop reads CASSYTSSNEQFF. The CDR3 DNA is TGTGCCAGCAGTTACACTAGTAGTAATGAGCAGTTCTTC.